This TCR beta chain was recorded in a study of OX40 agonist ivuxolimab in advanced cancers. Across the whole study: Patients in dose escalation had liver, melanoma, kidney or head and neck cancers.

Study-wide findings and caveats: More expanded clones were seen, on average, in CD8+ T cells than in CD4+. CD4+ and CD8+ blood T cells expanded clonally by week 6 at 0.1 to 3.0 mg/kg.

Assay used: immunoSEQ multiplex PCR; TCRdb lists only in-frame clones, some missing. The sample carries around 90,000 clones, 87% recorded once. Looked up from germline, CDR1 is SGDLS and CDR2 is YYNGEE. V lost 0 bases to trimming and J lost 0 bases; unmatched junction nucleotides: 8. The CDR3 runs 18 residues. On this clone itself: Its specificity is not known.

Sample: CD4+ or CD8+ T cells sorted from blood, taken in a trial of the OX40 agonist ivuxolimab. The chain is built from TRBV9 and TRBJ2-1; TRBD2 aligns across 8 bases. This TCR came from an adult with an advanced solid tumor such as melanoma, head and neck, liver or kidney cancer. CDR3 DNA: TGTGCCAGCAGCGTAGTCAGCGGGGGCCTAAGCTCCTACAATGAGCAGTTCTTC. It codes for CASSVVSGGLSSYNEQFF.